These T cell receptor beta chains were read from a single sample in a study of cytomegalovirus exposure and HLA in healthy donors. Assay used: immunoSEQ multiplex PCR; TCRdb lists only in-frame clones, some missing. The repertoire has some 250,000 clones, 85% to 90% of them found once; the top ten carry about 0.36%. Source material: PBMCs. These receptors came from a woman younger than 30 in good health and CMV-seronegative. The CDR3 runs from the conserved cysteine through the conserved F or W. The D gene is left open where the match is weak. Only part of the rows carry a size: once, few, many, or a class if the clone is expanded.

J gene: TRBJ2-7; D gene: TRBD2; clone size: -; V gene: TRBV27; CDR3 protein: CASSPSGGLISYEQYF; CDR3 DNA: TGTGCCAGCAGCCCTAGCGGGGGATTGATATCCTACGAGCAGTACTTC
J gene: TRBJ1-3; D gene: -; clone size: -; V gene: TRBV7-6; CDR3 protein: CASSLLLTDPGNTIYF; CDR3 DNA: TGTGCCAGCAGCTTACTGTTGACAGATCCTGGAAACACCATATATTTT
J gene: TRBJ2-5; D gene: -; clone size: -; V gene: TRBV5-1; CDR3 protein: CASSLGGATQETQYF; CDR3 DNA: TGCGCCAGCAGCTTGGGGGGCGCGACCCAAGAGACCCAGTACTTC
J gene: TRBJ1-3; D gene: TRBD1; clone size: -; V gene: TRBV28; CDR3 protein: CASSLETGVILLPDTIYF; CDR3 DNA: TGTGCCAGCAGTTTAGAGACAGGGGTAATTTTGTTGCCCGACACCATATATTTT
J gene: TRBJ1-1; D gene: -; clone size: few; V gene: TRBV19; CDR3 protein: CASSIGGRGTEAFF; CDR3 DNA: TGTGCCAGTAGTATAGGAGGGAGAGGCACTGAAGCTTTCTTT
J gene: TRBJ1-2; D gene: -; clone size: -; V gene: TRBV7-2; CDR3 protein: CASSLGYLGQNYGYTF; CDR3 DNA: TGTGCCAGCAGCTTAGGCTACCTGGGGCAAAACTATGGCTACACCTTC
J gene: TRBJ2-1; D gene: -; clone size: -; V gene: TRBV7-6; CDR3 protein: CASSSLGGAQQFF; CDR3 DNA: TGTGCCAGCAGCTCCTTGGGGGGGGCGCAGCAGTTCTTC
J gene: TRBJ2-2; D gene: TRBD1; clone size: -; V gene: TRBV19; CDR3 protein: CASSAYDRANTGELFF; CDR3 DNA: TGTGCCAGTAGTGCCTATGACAGGGCGAACACCGGGGAGCTGTTTTTT
J gene: TRBJ1-2; D gene: -; clone size: -; V gene: TRBV30; CDR3 protein: CAWSIGQQVRLYGYTF; CDR3 DNA: TGTGCCTGGAGTATCGGACAGCAGGTCCGGCTCTATGGCTACACCTTC
J gene: TRBJ1-5; D gene: -; clone size: -; V gene: TRBV2; CDR3 protein: CASSDTRKGNQPQHF; CDR3 DNA: TGTGCCAGCAGTGACACTAGAAAGGGCAATCAGCCCCAGCATTTT
J gene: TRBJ2-7; D gene: -; clone size: -; V gene: TRBV18; CDR3 protein: CASSPPGQDAYEQYF; CDR3 DNA: TGTGCCAGCTCACCACCGGGACAAGATGCCTACGAGCAGTACTTC
J gene: TRBJ2-2; D gene: -; clone size: -; V gene: TRBV28; CDR3 protein: CASSFGRVDTGELFF; CDR3 DNA: TGTGCCAGCAGTTTTGGCAGGGTGGACACCGGGGAGCTGTTTTTT
J gene: TRBJ1-5; D gene: TRBD1; clone size: -; V gene: TRBV10-3; CDR3 protein: CAISTGTVDSNQPQHF; CDR3 DNA: TGTGCCATCAGTACCGGGACAGTTGATAGCAATCAGCCCCAGCATTTT
J gene: TRBJ1-1; D gene: -; clone size: -; V gene: TRBV4-1; CDR3 protein: CASSQGREGVNTEAFF; CDR3 DNA: TGCGCCAGCAGCCAGGGGAGGGAGGGGGTGAACACTGAAGCTTTCTTT
J gene: TRBJ2-2; D gene: -; clone size: -; V gene: TRBV9; CDR3 protein: CASSARGGGDTGELFF; CDR3 DNA: TGTGCCAGCAGCGCTCGGGGAGGTGGAGACACCGGGGAGCTGTTTTTT
J gene: TRBJ1-2; D gene: -; clone size: -; V gene: TRBV5-4; CDR3 protein: CASSLEAPGWYGYTF; CDR3 DNA: TGTGCCAGCAGCTTGGAGGCCCCGGGTTGGTATGGCTACACCTTC
J gene: TRBJ1-6; D gene: TRBD1; clone size: -; V gene: TRBV6-4; CDR3 protein: CASSDHRGGSPLHF; CDR3 DNA: TGTGCCAGCAGTGACCACAGGGGTGGATCACCCCTCCACTTT
J gene: TRBJ1-2; D gene: -; clone size: -; V gene: TRBV5-1; CDR3 protein: CASSKEGGVYYGYTF; CDR3 DNA: TGCGCCAGCAGCAAAGAAGGGGGAGTTTACTATGGCTACACCTTC
J gene: TRBJ1-3; D gene: -; clone size: once; V gene: TRBV4-1; CDR3 protein: CASSQDNRVGLGPGNTIYF; CDR3 DNA: TGCGCCAGCAGCCAAGATAACAGGGTAGGTCTAGGGCCTGGAAACACCATATATTTT
J gene: TRBJ1-5; D gene: TRBD1; clone size: -; V gene: TRBV28; CDR3 protein: CASSSGTDSNQPQHF; CDR3 DNA: TGTGCCAGCAGTTCTGGGACAGATAGCAATCAGCCCCAGCATTTT
J gene: TRBJ2-7; D gene: TRBD2; clone size: -; V gene: TRBV7-2; CDR3 protein: CASSQNFLAGLYEQYF; CDR3 DNA: TGTGCCAGCAGCCAAAATTTCCTAGCGGGGCTCTACGAGCAGTACTTC
J gene: TRBJ2-1; D gene: TRBD2; clone size: -; V gene: TRBV27; CDR3 protein: CASTLGREQFF; CDR3 DNA: TGTGCCAGCACCCTCGGGAGGGAGCAGTTCTTC
J gene: TRBJ1-4; D gene: -; clone size: -; V gene: TRBV28; CDR3 protein: CASSTVATNEKLFF; CDR3 DNA: TGTGCCAGCAGCACAGTTGCAACTAATGAAAAACTGTTTTTT
J gene: TRBJ1-1; D gene: -; clone size: once; V gene: TRBV9; CDR3 protein: CASSVGGDGRDGAFF; CDR3 DNA: TGTGCCAGCAGCGTAGGGGGGGACGGTAGGGATGGAGCTTTCTTT
J gene: TRBJ2-2; D gene: -; clone size: -; V gene: TRBV6-6; CDR3 protein: CASRQGLDTGELFF; CDR3 DNA: TGTGCCAGCAGGCAGGGTTTAGACACCGGGGAGCTGTTTTTT
J gene: TRBJ2-5; D gene: TRBD2; clone size: -; V gene: TRBV27; CDR3 protein: CASSSGTSGVKRETQYF; CDR3 DNA: TGTGCCAGCAGCTCCGGGACTAGCGGGGTAAAGAGGGAGACCCAGTACTTC
J gene: TRBJ1-1; D gene: TRBD1; clone size: -; V gene: TRBV5-1; CDR3 protein: CASSSGGITEAFF; CDR3 DNA: TGCGCCAGCAGCTCAGGGGGAATCACTGAAGCTTTCTTT
J gene: TRBJ2-1; D gene: TRBD2; clone size: -; V gene: TRBV5-6; CDR3 protein: CATMSGANYNEQFF; CDR3 DNA: TGTGCCACCATGAGCGGGGCTAACTACAATGAGCAGTTCTTC
J gene: TRBJ1-2; D gene: -; clone size: -; V gene: TRBV7-9; CDR3 protein: CASSLVQGGFYGYTF; CDR3 DNA: TGTGCCAGCAGCTTAGTACAGGGCGGATTCTATGGCTACACCTTC
J gene: TRBJ2-1; D gene: TRBD2; clone size: -; V gene: TRBV7-2; CDR3 protein: CASSLSGTSGAYNEQFF; CDR3 DNA: TGTGCCAGCAGCTTATCGGGGACTAGCGGGGCCTACAATGAGCAGTTCTTC
J gene: TRBJ2-3; D gene: -; clone size: -; V gene: TRBV18; CDR3 protein: CASSPQTGKLTDTQYF; CDR3 DNA: TGTGCCAGCTCCCCTCAAACAGGGAAACTCACAGATACGCAGTATTTT
J gene: TRBJ2-3; D gene: TRBD2; clone size: -; V gene: TRBV4-1; CDR3 protein: CASSHGSRLAGPKGTDTQYF; CDR3 DNA: TGCGCCAGCAGCCACGGAAGTAGACTAGCGGGCCCTAAGGGCACAGATACGCAGTATTTT
J gene: TRBJ2-5; D gene: TRBD2; clone size: -; V gene: TRBV5-4; CDR3 protein: CASSLGLAGEETQYF; CDR3 DNA: TGTGCCAGCAGCCTAGGACTAGCGGGGGAAGAGACCCAGTACTTC
J gene: TRBJ2-1; D gene: TRBD1; clone size: -; V gene: TRBV4-1; CDR3 protein: CASSQQPGQGYNEQFF; CDR3 DNA: TGCGCCAGCAGCCAGCAACCGGGACAGGGGTACAATGAGCAGTTCTTC
J gene: TRBJ2-7; D gene: -; clone size: -; V gene: TRBV7-8; CDR3 protein: CASSPDRASYEQYF; CDR3 DNA: TGTGCCAGCAGCCCAGACAGAGCCTCCTACGAGCAGTACTTC
J gene: TRBJ2-2; D gene: TRBD1; clone size: -; V gene: TRBV9; CDR3 protein: CASSADRGVGELFF; CDR3 DNA: TGTGCCAGCAGCGCTGACAGGGGTGTAGGGGAGCTGTTTTTT
J gene: TRBJ1-4; D gene: -; clone size: -; V gene: TRBV14; CDR3 protein: CASSHRETNEKLFF; CDR3 DNA: TGTGCCAGCAGCCACAGGGAAACTAATGAAAAACTGTTTTTT
J gene: TRBJ1-3; D gene: TRBD1; clone size: -; V gene: TRBV15; CDR3 protein: CATSRSPGTGIGNTIYF; CDR3 DNA: TGTGCCACCAGCAGATCCCCCGGGACAGGGATCGGAAACACCATATATTTT
J gene: TRBJ2-3; D gene: TRBD2; clone size: -; V gene: TRBV27; CDR3 protein: CASSLTGLAGRTDTQYF; CDR3 DNA: TGTGCCAGCAGTTTAACCGGACTAGCGGGGCGCACAGATACGCAGTATTTT
J gene: TRBJ1-3; D gene: TRBD1; clone size: -; V gene: TRBV6-1; CDR3 protein: CASSDGQGIGGNTIYF; CDR3 DNA: TGTGCCAGCAGTGACGGACAGGGGATCGGTGGAAACACCATATATTTT
J gene: TRBJ1-4; D gene: TRBD1; clone size: -; V gene: TRBV7-6; CDR3 protein: CASSRRQGTNEKLFF; CDR3 DNA: TGTGCCAGCAGTCGCAGACAGGGCACTAATGAAAAACTGTTTTTT
J gene: TRBJ2-5; D gene: -; clone size: -; V gene: TRBV14; CDR3 protein: CASSPRVGKETQYF; CDR3 DNA: TGTGCCAGCAGCCCCCGGGTTGGTAAAGAGACCCAGTACTTC
J gene: TRBJ2-3; D gene: -; clone size: -; V gene: TRBV4-3; CDR3 protein: CASSQFLESSTDTQYF; CDR3 DNA: TGCGCCAGCAGCCAATTTCTAGAAAGTAGCACAGATACGCAGTATTTT
J gene: TRBJ1-2; D gene: -; clone size: -; V gene: TRBV2; CDR3 protein: CASRLTPGALDRGYTF; CDR3 DNA: TGTGCCAGCAGATTAACCCCAGGGGCCCTGGATCGTGGCTACACCTTC
J gene: TRBJ2-7; D gene: TRBD1; clone size: -; V gene: TRBV7-2; CDR3 protein: CVSSLVRDRGYEQYF; CDR3 DNA: TGTGTCAGCAGCTTAGTAAGGGACAGGGGTTACGAGCAGTACTTC
J gene: TRBJ2-1; D gene: -; clone size: -; V gene: TRBV4-3; CDR3 protein: CASSRNPGLFNNEQFF; CDR3 DNA: TGCGCCAGCAGCCGTAATCCGGGACTCTTCAACAATGAGCAGTTCTTC
J gene: TRBJ2-3; D gene: TRBD2; clone size: -; V gene: TRBV6-1; CDR3 protein: CASSEERTSGVIDTQYF; CDR3 DNA: TGTGCCAGCAGTGAAGAAAGGACTAGCGGGGTGATAGATACGCAGTATTTT
J gene: TRBJ1-1; D gene: TRBD1; clone size: -; V gene: TRBV23-1; CDR3 protein: CASSQSQGAEAFF; CDR3 DNA: TGCGCCAGCAGTCAATCACAGGGGGCGGAAGCTTTCTTT
J gene: TRBJ1-6; D gene: -; clone size: -; V gene: TRBV4-3; CDR3 protein: CASSQEVGGIGNSPLHF; CDR3 DNA: TGCGCCAGCAGCCAAGAGGTGGGGGGAATAGGGAATTCACCCCTCCACTTT
J gene: TRBJ1-1; D gene: -; clone size: -; V gene: TRBV7-9; CDR3 protein: CASSLPRLGRNTEAFF; CDR3 DNA: TGTGCCAGCAGCTTACCCCGGCTGGGGAGGAACACTGAAGCTTTCTTT
J gene: TRBJ1-2; D gene: -; clone size: few; V gene: TRBV19; CDR3 protein: CASSIGRSGYGYTF; CDR3 DNA: TGTGCCAGTAGTATCGGCAGGTCGGGGTATGGCTACACCTTC
J gene: TRBJ2-2; D gene: -; clone size: -; V gene: TRBV7-2; CDR3 protein: CASSFWNTGELFF; CDR3 DNA: TGTGCCAGCAGCTTCTGGAACACCGGGGAGCTGTTTTTT
J gene: TRBJ1-5; D gene: -; clone size: -; V gene: TRBV6-1; CDR3 protein: CASSEVAAPWSNQPQHF; CDR3 DNA: TGTGCCAGCAGTGAAGTGGCGGCACCTTGGAGCAATCAGCCCCAGCATTTT
J gene: TRBJ1-1; D gene: -; clone size: -; V gene: TRBV11-2; CDR3 protein: CASSLVSVRTTLNTEAFF; CDR3 DNA: TGTGCCAGCAGCTTAGTTTCCGTCAGGACAACGCTGAACACTGAAGCTTTCTTT
J gene: TRBJ2-1; D gene: TRBD2; clone size: -; V gene: TRBV7-7; CDR3 protein: CASSSLAGGPNNEQFF; CDR3 DNA: TGTGCCAGCAGCTCTTTAGCGGGGGGACCCAACAATGAGCAGTTCTTC
J gene: TRBJ2-3; D gene: TRBD2; clone size: -; V gene: TRBV10-3; CDR3 protein: CAISGLAASTDTQYF; CDR3 DNA: TGTGCCATCAGTGGACTAGCGGCCTCCACAGATACGCAGTATTTT
J gene: TRBJ2-2; D gene: -; clone size: -; V gene: TRBV4-3; CDR3 protein: CASSQLTGGNTGELFF; CDR3 DNA: TGCGCCAGCAGCCAGTTGACCGGGGGAAACACCGGGGAGCTGTTTTTT
J gene: TRBJ1-5; D gene: -; clone size: -; V gene: TRBV6-6; CDR3 protein: CATSRSGRGNQPQHF; CDR3 DNA: TGTGCCACCTCGCGTTCGGGCAGGGGCAATCAGCCCCAGCATTTT